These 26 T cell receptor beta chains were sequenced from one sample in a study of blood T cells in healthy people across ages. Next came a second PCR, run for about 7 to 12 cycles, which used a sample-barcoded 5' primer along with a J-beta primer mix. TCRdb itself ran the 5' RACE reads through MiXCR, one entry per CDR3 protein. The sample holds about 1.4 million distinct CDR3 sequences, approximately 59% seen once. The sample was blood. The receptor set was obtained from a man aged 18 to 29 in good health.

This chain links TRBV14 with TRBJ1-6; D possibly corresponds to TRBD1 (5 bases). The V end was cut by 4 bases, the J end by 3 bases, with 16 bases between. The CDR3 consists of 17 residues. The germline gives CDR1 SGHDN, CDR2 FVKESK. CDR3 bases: TGTGCCAGCAGCCTGCGAGCAGGGAATATCTATAATTCACCCCTCCACTTT. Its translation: CASSLRAGNIYNSPLHF.

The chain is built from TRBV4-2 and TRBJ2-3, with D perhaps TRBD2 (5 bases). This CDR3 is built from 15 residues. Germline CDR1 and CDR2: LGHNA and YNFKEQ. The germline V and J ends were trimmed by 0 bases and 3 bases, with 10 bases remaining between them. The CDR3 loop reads CASSQEASSTDTQYF. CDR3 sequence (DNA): TGTGCCAGCAGCCAAGAAGCTAGCAGTACAGATACGCAGTATTTT.

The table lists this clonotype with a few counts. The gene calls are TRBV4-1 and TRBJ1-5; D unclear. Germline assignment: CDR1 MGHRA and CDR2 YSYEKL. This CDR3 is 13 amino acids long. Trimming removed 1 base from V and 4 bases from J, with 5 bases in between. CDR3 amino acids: CASSQGMNQPQHF. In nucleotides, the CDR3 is TGCGCCAGCAGCCAAGGGATGAATCAGCCCCAGCATTTT.

CDR3 sequence reads: CASSMDTF. In DNA, the CDR3 is TGTGCCAGCAGCATGGACACCTTC. This chain links TRBV21-1 with TRBJ1-2. TRBV21-1 has pseudogene status. There are 8 residues in the CDR3.

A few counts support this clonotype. CDR3 DNA sequence: TGTGCCAGCATGAGTCCGAGGACTAGCGGGACCCACGAGCAGTACTTC. Its protein is CASMSPRTSGTHEQYF. The rearrangement joins TRBV27 to TRBJ2-7; 12 bases align to TRBD2. Germline CDR1 MNHEY, CDR2 SMNVEV (reference sequence). This CDR3 is 16 amino acids long. Germline trimming cut 7 bases from V and 5 bases from J; bases unmatched to any gene: 12.

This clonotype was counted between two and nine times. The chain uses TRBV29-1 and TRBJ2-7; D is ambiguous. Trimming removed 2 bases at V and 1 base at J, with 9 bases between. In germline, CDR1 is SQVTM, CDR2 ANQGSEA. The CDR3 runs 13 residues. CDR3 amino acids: CSVEFGSSYEQYF. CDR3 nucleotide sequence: TGCAGCGTTGAATTCGGCAGTTCCTACGAGCAGTACTTC.

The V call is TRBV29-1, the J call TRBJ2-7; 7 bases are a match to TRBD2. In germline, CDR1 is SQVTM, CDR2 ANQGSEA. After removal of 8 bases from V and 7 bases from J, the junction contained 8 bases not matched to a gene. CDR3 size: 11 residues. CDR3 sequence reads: CSNQGREEQYF. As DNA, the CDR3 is TGCAGCAATCAAGGGAGGGAAGAGCAGTACTTC.

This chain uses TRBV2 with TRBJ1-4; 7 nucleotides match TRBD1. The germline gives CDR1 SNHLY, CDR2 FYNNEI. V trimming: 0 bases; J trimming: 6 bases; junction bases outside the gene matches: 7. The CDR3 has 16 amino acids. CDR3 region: CASSEALGTADEKLFF. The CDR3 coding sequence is TGTGCCAGCAGTGAAGCGCTCGGGACAGCCGATGAAAAACTGTTTTTT.

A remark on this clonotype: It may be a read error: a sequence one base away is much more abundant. The CDR3 DNA reads TGTGCCAGCACCCCTCTAGGTAACAATGAGCAGTACTTC. Amino acid sequence: CASTPLGNNEQYF. The rearrangement joins TRBV12-3 or TRBV12-4 to TRBJ2-5; D unresolved. The ends were cut back, 7 bases at V and 11 bases at J, with 20 bases in the middle. CDR3 length: 13 amino acids.

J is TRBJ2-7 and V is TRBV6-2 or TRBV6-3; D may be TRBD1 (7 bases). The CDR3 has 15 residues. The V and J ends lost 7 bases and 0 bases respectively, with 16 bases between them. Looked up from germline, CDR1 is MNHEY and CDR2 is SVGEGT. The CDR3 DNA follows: TGTGCCAGCACCCTGACAGGGAGGCCCTCCTACGAGCAGTACTTC. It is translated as CASTLTGRPSYEQYF.

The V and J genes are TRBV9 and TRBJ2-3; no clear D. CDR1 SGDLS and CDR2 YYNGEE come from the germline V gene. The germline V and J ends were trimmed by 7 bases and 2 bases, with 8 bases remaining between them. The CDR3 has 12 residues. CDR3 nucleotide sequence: TGTGCCAGCGGTCTCCTCACAGATACGCAGTATTTT. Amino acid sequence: CASGLLTDTQYF.

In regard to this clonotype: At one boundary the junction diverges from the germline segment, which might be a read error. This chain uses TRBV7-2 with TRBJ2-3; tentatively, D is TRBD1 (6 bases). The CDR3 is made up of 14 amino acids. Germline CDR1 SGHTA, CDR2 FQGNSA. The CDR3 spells CASSPGHRTDTRYF. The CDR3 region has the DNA TGTGCCAGCAGCCCGGGACACCGCACAGATACGCGGTATTTT.

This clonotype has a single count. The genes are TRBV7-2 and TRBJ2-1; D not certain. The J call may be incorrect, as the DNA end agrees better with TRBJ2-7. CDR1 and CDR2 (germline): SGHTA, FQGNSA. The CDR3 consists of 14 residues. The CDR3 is CASSSYGSYNEQYF. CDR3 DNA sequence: TGTGCCAGCAGCTCCTATGGCTCCTACAATGAGCAGTACTTC.

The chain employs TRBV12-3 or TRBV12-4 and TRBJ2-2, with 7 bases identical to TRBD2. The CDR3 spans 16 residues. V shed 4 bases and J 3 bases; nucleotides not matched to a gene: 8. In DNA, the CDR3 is TGTGCCAGCAGTTCAGGACTAGGCGGGGACACCGGGGAGCTGTTTTTT. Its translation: CASSSGLGGDTGELFF.

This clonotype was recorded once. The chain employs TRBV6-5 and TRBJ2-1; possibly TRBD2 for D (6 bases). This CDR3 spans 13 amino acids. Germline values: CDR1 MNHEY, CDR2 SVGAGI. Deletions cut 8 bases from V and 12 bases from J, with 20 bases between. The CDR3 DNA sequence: TGTGCCAGCTCTGTTCCGTTCGGGGGTGGGCAGTTCTTC. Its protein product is CASSVPFGGGQFF.

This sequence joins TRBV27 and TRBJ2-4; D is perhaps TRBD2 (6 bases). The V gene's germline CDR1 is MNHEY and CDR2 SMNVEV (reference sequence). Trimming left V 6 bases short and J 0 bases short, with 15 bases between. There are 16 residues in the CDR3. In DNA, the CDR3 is TGTGCCAGCAGCCCCCTCTCCGGGGGAGCCAAAAACATTCAGTACTTC. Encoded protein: CASSPLSGGAKNIQYF.

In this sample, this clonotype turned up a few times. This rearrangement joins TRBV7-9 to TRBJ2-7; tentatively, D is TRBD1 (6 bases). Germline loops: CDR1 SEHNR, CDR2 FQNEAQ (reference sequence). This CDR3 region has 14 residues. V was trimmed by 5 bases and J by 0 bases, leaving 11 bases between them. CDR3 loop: CASSPTGPSYEQYF. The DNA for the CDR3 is TGTGCCAGCAGCCCAACAGGGCCCTCCTACGAGCAGTACTTC.

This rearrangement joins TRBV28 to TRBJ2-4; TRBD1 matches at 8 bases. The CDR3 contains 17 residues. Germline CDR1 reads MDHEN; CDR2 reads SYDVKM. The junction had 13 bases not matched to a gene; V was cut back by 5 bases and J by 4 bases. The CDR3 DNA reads TGTGCCAGCAGTCCCGTTCGAGTGGACAGGGAAAAAAACATTCAGTACTTC. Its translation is CASSPVRVDREKNIQYF.

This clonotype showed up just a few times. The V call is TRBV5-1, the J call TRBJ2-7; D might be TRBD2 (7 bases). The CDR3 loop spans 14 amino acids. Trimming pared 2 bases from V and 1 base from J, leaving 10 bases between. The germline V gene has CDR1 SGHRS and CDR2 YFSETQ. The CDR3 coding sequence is TGCGCCAGCAGCTTCGCGGGGGCATCCTACGAGCAGTACTTC. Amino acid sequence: CASSFAGASYEQYF.

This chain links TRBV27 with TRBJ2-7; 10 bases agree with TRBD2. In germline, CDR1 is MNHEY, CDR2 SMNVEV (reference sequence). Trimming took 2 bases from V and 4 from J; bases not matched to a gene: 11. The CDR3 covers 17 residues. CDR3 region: CASSLTPRLAGEYEQYF. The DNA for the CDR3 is TGTGCCAGCAGTTTAACTCCACGTCTAGCGGGAGAATACGAGCAGTACTTC.

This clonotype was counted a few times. CDR3 loop: CASSQVAPDTQYF. CDR3 DNA sequence: TGTGCCAGCAGCCAAGTTGCTCCAGATACGCAGTATTTT. The rearrangement links TRBV14 to TRBJ2-3; D remains unclear. CDR1 is SGHDN, CDR2 FVKESK, per germline. V was trimmed by 1 base and J by 4 bases, leaving 6 bases between them. The CDR3 covers 13 residues. The full variable domain, rest sourced from reference TRBV14 and TRBJ2-3, is EAGVTQFPSHSVIEKGQTVTLRCDPISGHDNLYWYRRVMGKEIKFLLHFVKESKQDESGMPNNRFLAERTGGTYSTLKVQPAELEDSGVYFCASSQVAPDTQYFGPGTRLTVL.

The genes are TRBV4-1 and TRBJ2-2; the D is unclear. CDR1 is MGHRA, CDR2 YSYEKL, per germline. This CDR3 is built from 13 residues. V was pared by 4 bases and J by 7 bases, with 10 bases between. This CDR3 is CASSLYGHGELFF. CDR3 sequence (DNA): TGCGCCAGCAGCCTATACGGTCACGGGGAGCTGTTTTTT.

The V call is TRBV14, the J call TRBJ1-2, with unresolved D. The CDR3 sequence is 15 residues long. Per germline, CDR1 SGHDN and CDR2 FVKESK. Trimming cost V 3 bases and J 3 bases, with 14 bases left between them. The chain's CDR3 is CASSQEIGLDYGYTF. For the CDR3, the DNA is TGTGCCAGCAGCCAGGAAATAGGACTGGACTATGGCTACACCTTC.

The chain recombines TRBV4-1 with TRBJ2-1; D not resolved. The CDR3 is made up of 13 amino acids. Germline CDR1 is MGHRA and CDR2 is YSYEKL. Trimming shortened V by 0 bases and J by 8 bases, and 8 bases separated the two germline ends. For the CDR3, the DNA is TGCGCCAGCAGCCAAGAAAGCGAGTATGAGCAGTTCTTC. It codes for CASSQESEYEQFF.

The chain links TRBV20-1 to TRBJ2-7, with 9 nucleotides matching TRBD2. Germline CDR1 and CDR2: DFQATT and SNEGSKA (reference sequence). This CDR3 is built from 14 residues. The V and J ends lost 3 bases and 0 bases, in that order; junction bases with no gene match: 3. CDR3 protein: CSASPGLASYEQYF. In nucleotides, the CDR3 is TGCAGTGCTAGTCCGGGACTAGCCTCCTACGAGCAGTACTTC.

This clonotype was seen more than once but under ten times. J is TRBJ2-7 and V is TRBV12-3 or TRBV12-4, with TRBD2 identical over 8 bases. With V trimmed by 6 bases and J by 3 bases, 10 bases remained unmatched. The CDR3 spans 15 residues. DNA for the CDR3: TGTGCCAGCAGAACCGGGAAACTAGCGGACTACGAGCAGTACTTC. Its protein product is CASRTGKLADYEQYF.